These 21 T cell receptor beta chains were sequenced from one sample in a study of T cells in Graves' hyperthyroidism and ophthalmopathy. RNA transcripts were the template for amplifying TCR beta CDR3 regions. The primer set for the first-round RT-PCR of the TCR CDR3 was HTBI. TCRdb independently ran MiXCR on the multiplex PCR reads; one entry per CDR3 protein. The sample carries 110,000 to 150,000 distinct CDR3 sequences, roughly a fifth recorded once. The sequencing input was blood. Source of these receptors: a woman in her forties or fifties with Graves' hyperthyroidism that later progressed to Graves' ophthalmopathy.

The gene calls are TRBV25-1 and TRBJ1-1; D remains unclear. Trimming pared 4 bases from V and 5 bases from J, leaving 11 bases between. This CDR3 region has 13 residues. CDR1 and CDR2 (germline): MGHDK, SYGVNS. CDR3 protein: CASSGPPGTEAFF. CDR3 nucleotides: TGTGCCAGCAGTGGTCCACCGGGGACTGAAGCTTTCTTT.

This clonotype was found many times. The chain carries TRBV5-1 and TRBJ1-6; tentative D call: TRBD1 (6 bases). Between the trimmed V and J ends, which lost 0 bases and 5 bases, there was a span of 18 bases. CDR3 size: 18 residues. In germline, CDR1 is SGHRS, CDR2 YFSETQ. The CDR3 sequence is CASSLGMTAGADNSPLHF. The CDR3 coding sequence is TGCGCCAGCAGCTTGGGTATGACGGCAGGGGCCGATAATTCACCCCTCCACTTT.

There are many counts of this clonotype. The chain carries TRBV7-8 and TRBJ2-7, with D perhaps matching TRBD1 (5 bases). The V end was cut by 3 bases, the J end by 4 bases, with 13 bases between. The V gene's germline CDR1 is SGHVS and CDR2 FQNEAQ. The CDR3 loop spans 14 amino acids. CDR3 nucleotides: TGTGCCAGCAGCTTTGCGCAGGGTACTTACGAGCAGTACTTC. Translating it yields CASSFAQGTYEQYF. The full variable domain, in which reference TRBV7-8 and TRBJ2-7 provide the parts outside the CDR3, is GAGVSQSPRYKVAKRGQDVALRCDPISGHVSLFWYQQALGQGPEFLTYFQNEAQLDKSGLPSDRFFAERPEGSVSTLKIQRTQQEDSAVYLCASSFAQGTYEQYFGPGTRLTVT.

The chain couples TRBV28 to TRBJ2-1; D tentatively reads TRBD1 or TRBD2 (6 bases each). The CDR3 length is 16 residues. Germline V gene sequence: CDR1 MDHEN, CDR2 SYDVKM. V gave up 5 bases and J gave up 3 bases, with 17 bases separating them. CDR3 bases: TGTGCCAGCAGTCAACAGGGTCCGGGGGTCTACAATGAGCAGTTCTTC. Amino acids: CASSQQGPGVYNEQFF.

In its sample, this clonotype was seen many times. For the CDR3, the DNA is TGCAGTGCTAGAGGGGATTACGAGCAGTACTTC. This translates into CSARGDYEQYF. This chain connects TRBV20-1 to TRBJ2-7; D is ambiguous. The V end lost 1 base, the J end lost 4 bases, and 5 bases lay between the germline ends. Germline V CDR1 and CDR2: DFQATT, SNEGSKA (reference sequence). The length of the CDR3 is 11 residues.

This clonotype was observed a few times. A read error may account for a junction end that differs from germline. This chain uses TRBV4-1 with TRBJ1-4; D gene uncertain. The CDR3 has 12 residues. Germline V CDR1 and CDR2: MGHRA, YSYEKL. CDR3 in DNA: TGCGCCAGCACCCAAGCGGGCGAAAAACTGTTTTTT. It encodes CASTQAGEKLFF.

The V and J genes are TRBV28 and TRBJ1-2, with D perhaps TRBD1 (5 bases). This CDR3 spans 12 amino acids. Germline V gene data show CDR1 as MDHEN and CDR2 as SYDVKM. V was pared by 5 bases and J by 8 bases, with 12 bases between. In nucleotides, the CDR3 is TGTGCCAGCAGTCCTGGATCAGGGGGCTACACCTTC. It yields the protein CASSPGSGGYTF.

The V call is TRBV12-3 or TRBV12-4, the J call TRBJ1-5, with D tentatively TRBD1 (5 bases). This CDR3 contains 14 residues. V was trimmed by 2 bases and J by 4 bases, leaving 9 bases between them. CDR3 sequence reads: CASSLSWGNQPQHF. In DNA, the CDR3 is TGTGCCAGCAGTTTATCATGGGGGAATCAGCCCCAGCATTTT.

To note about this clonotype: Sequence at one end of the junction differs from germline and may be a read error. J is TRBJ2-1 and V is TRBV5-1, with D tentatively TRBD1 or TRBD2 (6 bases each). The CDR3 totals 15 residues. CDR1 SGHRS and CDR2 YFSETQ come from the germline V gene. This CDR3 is CVSSLEQGLYNEQFF. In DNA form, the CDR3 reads TGCGTCAGCAGCTTAGAACAGGGACTCTACAATGAGCAGTTCTTC. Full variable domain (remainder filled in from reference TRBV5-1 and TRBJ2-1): KAGVTQTPRYLIKTRGQQVTLSCSPISGHRSVSWYQQTPGQGLQFLFEYFSETQRNKGNFPGRFSGRQFSNSRSEMNVSTLELGDSALYLCVSSLEQGLYNEQFFGPGTRLTVL.

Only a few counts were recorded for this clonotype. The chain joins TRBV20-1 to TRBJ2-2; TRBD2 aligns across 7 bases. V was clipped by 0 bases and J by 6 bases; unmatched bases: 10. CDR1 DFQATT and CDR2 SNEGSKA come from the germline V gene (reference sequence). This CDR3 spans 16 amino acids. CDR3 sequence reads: CSARELAGVVAGELFF. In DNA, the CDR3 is TGCAGTGCTAGAGAGCTTGCGGGAGTCGTCGCCGGGGAGCTGTTTTTT.

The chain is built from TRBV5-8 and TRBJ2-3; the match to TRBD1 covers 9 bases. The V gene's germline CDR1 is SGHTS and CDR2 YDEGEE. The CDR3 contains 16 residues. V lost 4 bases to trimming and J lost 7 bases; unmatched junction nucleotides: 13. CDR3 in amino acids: CASSARGTGYRNTQYF. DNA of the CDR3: TGTGCCAGCAGCGCGAGAGGGACAGGGTACAGGAATACGCAGTATTTT.

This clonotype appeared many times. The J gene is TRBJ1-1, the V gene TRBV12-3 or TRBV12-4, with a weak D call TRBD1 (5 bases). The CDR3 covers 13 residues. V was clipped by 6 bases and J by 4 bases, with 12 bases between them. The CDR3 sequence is CASRAGRVTEAFF. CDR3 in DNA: TGTGCCAGCAGGGCCGGCAGGGTCACTGAAGCTTTCTTT.

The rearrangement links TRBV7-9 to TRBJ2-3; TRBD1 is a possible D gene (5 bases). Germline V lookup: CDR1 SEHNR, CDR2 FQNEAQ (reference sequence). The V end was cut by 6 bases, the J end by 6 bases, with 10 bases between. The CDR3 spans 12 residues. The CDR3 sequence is CASSQGRDTQYF. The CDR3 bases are TGTGCCAGCAGTCAGGGAAGGGATACGCAGTATTTT.

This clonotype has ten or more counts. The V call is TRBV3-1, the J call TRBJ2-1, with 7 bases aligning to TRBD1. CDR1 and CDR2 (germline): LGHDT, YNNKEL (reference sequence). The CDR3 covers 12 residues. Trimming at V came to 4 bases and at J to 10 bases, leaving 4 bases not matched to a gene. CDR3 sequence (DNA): TGTGCCAGCAGCCTACGGGACAGAGAGCAGTTCTTC. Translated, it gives CASSLRDREQFF.

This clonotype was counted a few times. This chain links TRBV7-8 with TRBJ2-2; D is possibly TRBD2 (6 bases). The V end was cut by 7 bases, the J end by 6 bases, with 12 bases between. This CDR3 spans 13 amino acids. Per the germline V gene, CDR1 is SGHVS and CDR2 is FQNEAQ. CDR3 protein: CASTLLAAGELFF. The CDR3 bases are TGTGCCAGCACTCTACTAGCCGCCGGGGAGCTGTTTTTT.

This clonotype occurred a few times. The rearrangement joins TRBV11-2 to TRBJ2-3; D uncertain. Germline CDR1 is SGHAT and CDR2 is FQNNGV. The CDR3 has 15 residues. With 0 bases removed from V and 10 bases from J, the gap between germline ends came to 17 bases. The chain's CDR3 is CASSLESTAATAQYF. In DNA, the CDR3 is TGTGCCAGCAGCTTAGAATCGACTGCGGCAACGGCGCAGTATTTT. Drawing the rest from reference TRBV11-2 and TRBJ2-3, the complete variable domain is EAGVAQSPRYKIIEKRQSVAFWCNPISGHATLYWYQQILGQGPKLLIQFQNNGVVDDSQLPKDRFSAERLKGVDSTLKIQPAKLEDSAVYLCASSLESTAATAQYFGPGTRLTVL.

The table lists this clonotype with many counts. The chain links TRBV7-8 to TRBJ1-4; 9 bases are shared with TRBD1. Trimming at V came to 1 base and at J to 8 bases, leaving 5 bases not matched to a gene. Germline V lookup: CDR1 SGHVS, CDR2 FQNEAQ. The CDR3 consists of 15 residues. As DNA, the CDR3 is TGTGCCAGCAGCTTAGGGGACAGGGTAGGAGAAAAACTGTTTTTT. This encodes CASSLGDRVGEKLFF.

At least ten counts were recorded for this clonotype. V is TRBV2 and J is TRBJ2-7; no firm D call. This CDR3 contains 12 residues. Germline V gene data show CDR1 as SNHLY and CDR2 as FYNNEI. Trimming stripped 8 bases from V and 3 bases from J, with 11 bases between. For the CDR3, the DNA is TGTGCCAGCTGTCCCCCGAACTACGAGCAGTACTTC. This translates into CASCPPNYEQYF.

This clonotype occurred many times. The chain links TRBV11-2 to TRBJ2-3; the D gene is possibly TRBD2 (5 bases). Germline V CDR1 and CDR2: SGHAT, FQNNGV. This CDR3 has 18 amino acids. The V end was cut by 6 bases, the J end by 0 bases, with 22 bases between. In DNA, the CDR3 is TGTGCCAGCAGATATAAAGCCCCGGACTTAGCTAGCACAGATACGCAGTATTTT. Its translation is CASRYKAPDLASTDTQYF.

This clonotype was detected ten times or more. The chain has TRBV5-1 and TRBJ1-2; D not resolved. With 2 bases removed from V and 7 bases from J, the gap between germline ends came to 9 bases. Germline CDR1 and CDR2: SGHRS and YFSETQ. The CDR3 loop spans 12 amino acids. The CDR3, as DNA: TGCGCCAGCAGCTTCATGGTCGGTGGCTACACCTTC. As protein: CASSFMVGGYTF.

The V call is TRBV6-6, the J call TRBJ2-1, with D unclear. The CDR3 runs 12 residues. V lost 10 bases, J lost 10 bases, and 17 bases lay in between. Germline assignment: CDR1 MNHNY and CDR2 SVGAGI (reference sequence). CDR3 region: CATSPPPGEQFF. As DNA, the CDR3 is TGTGCCACCTCACCCCCGCCCGGAGAGCAGTTCTTC.